The rows below give T cell receptor beta chains drawn from one sample of a study of blood T cell repertoires in COVID-19. Data came from immunoSEQ multiplex PCR; TCRdb stores just in-frame clones and leaves some out. The sample comprises under 80,000 clones, about 89% of which are singletons, and about 6.3% rests with the top ten. Sequencing input: peripheral blood. The receptors originated from a man aged 55 to 70 with acute or convalescent COVID-19. CDR3s include the opening cysteine and the closing phenylalanine or tryptophan. The D gene is left open where the match is weak. The size field is filled for only some rows; it gives once, few, many or a size class.

D gene | J gene | clone size | V gene | CDR3 protein | CDR3 DNA
TRBD1 | TRBJ1-2 | - | TRBV9 | CASSIEDQGAGYTF | TGTGCCAGCAGCATAGAAGACCAGGGGGCTGGCTACACCTTC
- | TRBJ1-5 | - | TRBV20-1 | CSASRKGQPQHF | TGCAGTGCTAGTAGAAAGGGGCAGCCCCAGCATTTT
- | TRBJ2-2 | - | TRBV9 | CASSVATVGTGELFF | TGTGCCAGCAGCGTAGCTACAGTGGGCACCGGGGAGCTGTTTTTT
- | TRBJ2-5 | - | TRBV30 | CAWSVMTPGETQYF | TGTGCCTGGAGTGTAATGACACCTGGGGAGACCCAGTACTTC
TRBD2 | TRBJ2-5 | - | TRBV7-9 | CASSLAGGGVFETQYF | TGTGCCAGCAGCTTAGCCGGCGGGGGGGTGTTTGAGACCCAGTACTTC
- | TRBJ1-3 | - | TRBV21-1 | CASSIFRDRFHF | TGTGCCAGCAGCATCTTCCGGGACAGGTTTCATTTT
TRBD2 | TRBJ2-1 | - | TRBV24-1 | CATSDAGTSGGRYNEQFF | TGTGCCACCAGTGATGCCGGGACTAGCGGGGGGAGGTACAATGAGCAGTTCTTC
- | TRBJ2-1 | - | TRBV7-2 | CASSYRVGSYNEQFF | TGTGCCAGCAGCTACAGGGTCGGCTCCTACAATGAGCAGTTCTTC
- | TRBJ1-2 | - | TRBV5-8 | CASSPRGRIVGGYTF | TGTGCCAGCAGCCCCAGGGGAAGGATTGTAGGTGGCTACACCTTC
- | TRBJ2-3 | - | TRBV9 | CASSSQLITDTQYF | TGTGCCAGCAGCAGTCAACTGATCACAGATACGCAGTATTTT
TRBD1 | TRBJ2-2 | - | TRBV9 | CASRRTGFAGELFF | TGTGCCAGCAGAAGGACAGGGTTCGCCGGGGAGCTGTTTTTT
TRBD1 | TRBJ1-1 | - | TRBV5-6 | CASSLIWDREGAGTEAFF | TGTGCCAGCAGCTTGATCTGGGACAGGGAGGGAGCGGGCACTGAAGCTTTCTTT
TRBD1 | TRBJ2-3 | - | TRBV10-3 | CAISETKGAGTDTQYF | TGTGCCATCAGTGAGACCAAGGGGGCGGGCACAGATACGCAGTATTTT
TRBD2 | TRBJ2-7 | medium-sized | TRBV5-4 | CASSGPGLAGIYEQYF | TGTGCCAGCAGCGGACCGGGACTAGCGGGGATCTACGAGCAGTACTTC
- | TRBJ1-4 | - | TRBV3-1/TRBV3-2 | CASSPSTAEKLFF | TGTGCCAGCAGCCCCTCGACAGCGGAAAAACTGTTTTTT
TRBD1 | TRBJ2-7 | - | TRBV12-5 | CASALGGVYEQYF | TGTGCTAGTGCCTTAGGGGGCGTCTACGAGCAGTACTTC
- | TRBJ1-3 | - | TRBV11-2 | CASSLGTALSGNTIYF | TGTGCCAGCAGCTTAGGGACAGCGCTCTCTGGAAACACCATATATTTT
TRBD1 | TRBJ1-4 | - | TRBV19 | CASSIGQVNEKLFF | TGTGCCAGTAGTATCGGACAGGTTAATGAAAAACTGTTTTTT
- | TRBJ2-6 | - | TRBV30 | CAWKGSGANVLTF | TGTGCCTGGAAGGGGTCTGGGGCCAACGTCCTGACTTTC
TRBD1 | TRBJ1-5 | - | TRBV19 | CASSGTAYSNQPQHF | TGTGCCAGTAGCGGGACAGCCTATAGCAATCAGCCCCAGCATTTT
- | TRBJ2-7 | - | TRBV2 | CASSPLNEQYF | TGTGCCAGCAGTCCCCTTAACGAGCAGTACTTC
- | TRBJ1-1 | once | TRBV5-6 | CASSLALLLNTEAFF | TGTGCCAGCAGCTTGGCTCTATTGTTGAACACTGAAGCTTTCTTT
- | TRBJ2-3 | - | TRBV10-3 | CAISDPKREPDTQYF | TGTGCCATCAGTGATCCTAAACGGGAACCAGATACGCAGTATTTT
TRBD2 | TRBJ2-5 | once | TRBV9 | CASSPWTRQETQYF | TGTGCCAGCAGCCCCTGGACTAGGCAAGAGACCCAGTACTTC
- | TRBJ1-1 | - | TRBV10-1 | CASSLRVNTEAFF | TGCGCCAGCAGTCTCAGGGTGAACACTGAAGCTTTCTTT
TRBD2 | TRBJ2-3 | once | TRBV9 | CASRAGLAGEADTQYF | TGTGCCAGCAGAGCGGGACTAGCGGGGGAGGCAGATACGCAGTATTTT
- | TRBJ2-2 | many | TRBV7-9 | CASSLSLGELFF | TGTGCCAGCAGCTTATCTCTCGGGGAGCTGTTTTTT
- | TRBJ2-2 | - | TRBV11-3 | CASSRDLTGTGELFF | TGTGCCAGCAGCAGAGATTTAACAGGCACCGGGGAGCTGTTTTTT
- | TRBJ2-3 | once | TRBV7-2 | CASSLVSIPGDTQYF | TGTGCCAGCAGCTTAGTTTCGATCCCCGGGGATACGCAGTATTTT
TRBD1 | TRBJ2-1 | - | TRBV24-1 | CATSDLRTGSNEQFF | TGTGCCACCAGTGATTTGAGGACAGGGAGCAATGAGCAGTTCTTC
- | TRBJ1-5 | - | TRBV19 | CASNSAGPKNQPQHF | TGTGCCAGTAACTCGGCGGGACCGAAGAATCAGCCCCAGCATTTT
- | TRBJ1-2 | - | TRBV21-1 | CASSLDRAFNYGYTF | TGTGCCAGCAGTCTGGACAGGGCCTTTAACTATGGCTACACCTTC
TRBD1 | TRBJ2-6 | few | TRBV10-3 | CAISERRQGPILPYSGANVLTF | TGTGCCATCAGTGAGAGGCGACAGGGGCCCATCCTTCCTTACTCTGGGGCCAACGTCCTGACTTTC
TRBD1 | TRBJ1-2 | - | TRBV4-3 | CASSQETGVANYGYTF | TGCGCCAGCAGCCAAGAAACAGGGGTGGCTAACTATGGCTACACCTTC
TRBD2 | TRBJ2-4 | - | TRBV5-4 | CASSRTSGGERPIQYF | TGTGCCAGCAGCAGGACTAGCGGGGGGGAAAGGCCCATTCAGTACTTC
- | TRBJ1-1 | - | TRBV18 | CASSPRQDLNTEAFF | TGTGCCAGCTCACCGAGACAGGACTTGAACACTGAAGCTTTCTTT
TRBD2 | TRBJ2-1 | - | TRBV13 | CASSPRTSGGIPRYNEQFF | TGTGCCAGCAGCCCACGGACTAGCGGGGGGATCCCCCGTTACAATGAGCAGTTCTTC
TRBD1 | TRBJ2-7 | - | TRBV7-6 | CASSPGQGFYEQYF | TGTGCCAGCAGCCCAGGACAGGGGTTCTACGAGCAGTACTTC
TRBD1 | TRBJ1-5 | - | TRBV19 | CASSGQGGQPQHF | TGTGCCAGTTCAGGACAGGGAGGACAGCCCCAGCATTTT
- | TRBJ2-5 | - | TRBV30 | CAWSPFGEPQYF | TGTGCCTGGAGTCCTTTTGGGGAGCCCCAGTACTTC
TRBD1 | TRBJ1-1 | - | TRBV30 | CALDRGRNTEAFF | TGTGCCCTAGACAGGGGTCGGAACACTGAAGCTTTCTTT
- | TRBJ1-2 | - | TRBV14 | CASSQGENYGYTF | TGTGCCAGCAGCCAAGGAGAAAACTATGGCTACACCTTC
- | TRBJ1-1 | - | TRBV7-9 | CASSLEGTLNTEAFF | TGTGCCAGCAGCTTAGAGGGGACACTGAACACTGAAGCTTTCTTT
TRBD1 | TRBJ1-2 | once | TRBV6-5 | CASSHRGRGYTF | TGTGCCAGCAGCCACAGGGGTAGAGGCTACACCTTC
TRBD1 | TRBJ2-7 | once | TRBV5-6 | CASSTKGRGQGVEQYF | TGTGCCAGCAGCACCAAAGGCCGGGGACAGGGGGTCGAGCAGTACTTC
- | TRBJ1-3 | - | TRBV5-4 | CASSSTGNTIYF | TGTGCCAGCAGCTCCACAGGAAACACCATATATTTT
- | TRBJ1-1 | - | TRBV10-2 | CASSRAMNTEAFF | TGCGCCAGCAGCAGGGCCATGAACACTGAAGCTTTCTTT
TRBD1 | TRBJ1-2 | - | TRBV4-3 | CASSHLQGVRGYTF | TGCGCCAGCAGCCACCTTCAGGGGGTCCGGGGCTACACCTTC
- | TRBJ2-7 | - | TRBV6-5 | CASSYSMPGTYEQYF | TGTGCCAGCAGTTACTCGATGCCGGGTACCTACGAGCAGTACTTC
- | TRBJ1-2 | once | TRBV7-2 | CASSLVPRPGGYTF | TGTGCCAGCAGCTTAGTCCCTCGGCCAGGGGGCTACACCTTC
- | TRBJ2-1 | - | TRBV20-1 | CSAETYNEQFF | TGCAGTGCGGAGACTTACAATGAGCAGTTCTTC
- | TRBJ1-1 | - | TRBV7-8 | CASSLTPGQNTEAFF | TGTGCCAGCAGCTTAACCCCGGGACAGAACACTGAAGCTTTCTTT
TRBD2 | TRBJ2-2 | once | TRBV5-5 | CASSLGLAGGPNTGELFF | TGTGCCAGCAGCTTGGGACTAGCGGGGGGACCCAACACCGGGGAGCTGTTTTTT